Each of the 22 T cell receptor beta chains below was sequenced from the same sample in a study of shared clonotypes between healthy human individuals. Produced via immunoSEQ multiplex PCR; TCRdb's table is partial and in-frame only. The sample holds more than 2 million clones; almost 96% are singletons and the top ten take roughly 0.13%. Sample: naive CD4+ T cells sorted from blood. Regarding subset: CD45RA+ positively selected. These receptors came from a young man in good health.

The chain carries TRBV2 and TRBJ2-1; 10 nucleotides agree with TRBD2. The germline V gene encodes CDR1 SNHLY and CDR2 FYNNEI. The CDR3 runs 14 residues. The V and J ends lost 3 bases and 7 bases, in that order; junction bases with no gene match: 3. The CDR3 protein is CASSDSGRANEQFF. The CDR3 nucleotides are TGTGCCAGCAGTGACAGCGGGAGGGCGAATGAGCAGTTCTTC.

V is TRBV30 and J is TRBJ1-1; D perhaps matches TRBD1 (6 bases). CDR3 length: 15 amino acids. The germline gives CDR1 GTSNPN, CDR2 SVGIG (reference sequence). The V and J ends lost 2 bases and 5 bases respectively, with 18 bases between them. CDR3: CAWSPRRGWGTEAFF. The CDR3 DNA reads as TGTGCCTGGAGTCCCAGAAGGGGGTGGGGGACTGAAGCTTTCTTT.

This chain uses TRBV7-2 with TRBJ2-3, with D unclear. The ends were cut back, 2 bases at V and 5 bases at J, with 11 bases in the middle. CDR1 is SGHTA, CDR2 FQGNSA, per germline. This CDR3 contains 14 residues. The CDR3: CASSLTGGRDTQYF. The CDR3, as DNA: TGTGCCAGCAGCTTAACTGGCGGACGAGATACGCAGTATTTT.

The gene calls are TRBV29-1 and TRBJ2-7; D is uncertain. Germline CDR1 reads SQVTM; CDR2 reads ANQGSEA. Deletions cut 3 bases from V and 1 base from J, with 10 bases between. The CDR3 totals 13 residues. CDR3 in amino acids: CSVEVGRSYEQYF. The CDR3 DNA is TGCAGCGTTGAGGTGGGCCGATCCTACGAGCAGTACTTC.

This chain links TRBV28 with TRBJ1-2; possible D gene TRBD1, 6 bases. CDR3 length equals 16 residues. The V gene's germline CDR1 is MDHEN and CDR2 SYDVKM. Trimming removed 4 bases at V and 2 bases at J, with 17 bases between. CDR3 loop: CASSSLATGQNYGYTF. The CDR3 region has the DNA TGTGCCAGCAGTTCCCTTGCGACCGGACAGAACTATGGCTACACCTTC.

The rearrangement links TRBV7-8 to TRBJ1-2, with unresolved D. CDR1 and CDR2 from the germline V gene are SGHVS and FQNEAQ. CDR3 length: 15 amino acids. Trimming left V 4 bases short and J 2 bases short, with 14 bases between. The CDR3 DNA sequence: TGTGCCAGCAGCTCGGGTCCGGGAGCGAACTATGGCTACACCTTC. This codes for CASSSGPGANYGYTF. Full variable domain (remainder filled in from reference TRBV7-8 and TRBJ1-2): GAGVSQSPRYKVAKRGQDVALRCDPISGHVSLFWYQQALGQGPEFLTYFQNEAQLDKSGLPSDRFFAERPEGSVSTLKIQRTQQEDSAVYLCASSSGPGANYGYTFGSGTRLTVV.

This rearrangement joins TRBV19 to TRBJ2-3, with 8 bases lining up with TRBD1. V gave up 3 bases and J gave up 2 bases; unmatched junction bases: 7. There are 16 residues in the CDR3. The V gene's germline CDR1 is LNHDA and CDR2 SQIVND (reference sequence). As DNA, the CDR3 is TGTGCCAGTAGTATCGCGCAGGGGGCGGACACAGATACGCAGTATTTT. Protein product: CASSIAQGADTDTQYF.

Comments on this clone: This same CDR3 is encoded by further DNA sequences in the sample. This chain links TRBV19 with TRBJ1-1; D not resolved. This CDR3 comprises 14 residues. CDR1 is LNHDA, CDR2 SQIVND, per germline (reference sequence). Trimming took off 3 bases at V and 1 base at J, with 9 bases between the two ends. The CDR3 loop reads CASSIPRENTEAFF. CDR3 DNA sequence: TGTGCCAGTAGTATTCCGCGAGAGAACACTGAAGCTTTCTTT.

The rearrangement links TRBV19 to TRBJ2-7, with D hard to call. The CDR3 contains 14 residues. Germline lookup yields CDR1 LNHDA and CDR2 SQIVND (reference sequence). V was shortened by 5 bases and J by 2 bases, with 13 bases between the two germline ends. CDR3 region: CASSWSLGPYEQYF. CDR3 coding DNA: TGTGCCAGTAGTTGGAGCCTTGGGCCCTACGAGCAGTACTTC.

V usage is TRBV5-1 and J usage is TRBJ2-7; 12 bases match TRBD2. CDR1 is SGHRS and CDR2 is YFSETQ in the germline V gene. V gave up 0 bases and J gave up 4 bases; unmatched junction bases: 8. The CDR3 totals 17 residues. The CDR3 spells CASSLGFETSGRYEQYF. The CDR3 bases are TGCGCCAGCAGCTTGGGTTTTGAGACTAGCGGGAGATACGAGCAGTACTTC.

The V gene is TRBV29-1, the J gene TRBJ2-5; 7 bases align to TRBD1. V was pared by 8 bases and J by 8 bases, with 11 bases of the junction left unmatched. From germline, CDR1 is SQVTM and CDR2 ANQGSEA. The CDR3 loop spans 12 amino acids. Here the CDR3 DNA reads TGCAGCTGCGGTGACAGGGCGGGTACCCAGTACTTC. Its protein product is CSCGDRAGTQYF.

The chain carries TRBV30 and TRBJ1-4, with a weak D call TRBD1 (5 bases). There are 13 residues in the CDR3. Trimming removed 5 bases from V and 5 bases from J, with 12 bases in between. Germline CDR1 GTSNPN, CDR2 SVGIG (reference sequence). CDR3 bases: TGTGCCTGGGGGGGATATGAGAATGAAAAACTGTTTTTT. Encoded protein: CAWGGYENEKLFF.

This chain connects TRBV28 to TRBJ2-7; no definite D call. Germline lookup yields CDR1 MDHEN and CDR2 SYDVKM. The CDR3 has 11 residues. V gave up 9 bases and J gave up 6 bases, with 12 bases separating them. Here the CDR3 reads CASLGSAEQYF. The CDR3, as DNA: TGTGCCAGTCTGGGCTCCGCCGAGCAGTACTTC. The full variable domain, rest sourced from reference TRBV28 and TRBJ2-7, is DVKVTQSSRYLVKRTGEKVFLECVQDMDHENMFWYRQDPGLGLRLIYFSYDVKMKEKGDIPEGYSVSREKKERFSLILESASTNQTSMYLCASLGSAEQYFGPGTRLTVT.

The chain couples TRBV9 to TRBJ2-7, with TRBD2 matching 13 bases. The germline CDR1 and CDR2 sequences are SGDLS and YYNGEE. This CDR3 is built from 14 residues. V was clipped by 2 bases and J by 8 bases; unmatched bases: 4. In DNA form, the CDR3 reads TGTGCCAGCAGCGTTTCGGGGACTAGCGGGAAGCAGTACTTC. Amino acids: CASSVSGTSGKQYF.

The V call is TRBV28, the J call TRBJ1-4; 7 bases align to TRBD1. The CDR3 totals 16 residues. The V gene's germline CDR1 is MDHEN and CDR2 SYDVKM. V shed 5 bases, J shed 0 bases, and the junction held 6 bases outside the gene matches. CDR3 sequence: CASSHGQAATNEKLFF. As DNA, the CDR3 is TGTGCCAGCAGTCACGGACAGGCCGCAACTAATGAAAAACTGTTTTTT.

The V call is TRBV28, the J call TRBJ1-3; 7 nucleotides align to TRBD1. The junction had 8 bases not matched to a gene; V was cut back by 6 bases and J by 0 bases. This CDR3 spans 16 amino acids. The V gene's germline CDR1 is MDHEN and CDR2 SYDVKM. The CDR3 DNA follows: TGTGCCAGCAGGCGGGGGGACAGTTACTCTGGAAACACCATATATTTT. Amino acids: CASRRGDSYSGNTIYF.

This clone was seen a handful of times. This sequence joins TRBV30 and TRBJ1-2, with a tentative D call TRBD1 (5 bases). Germline CDR1 and CDR2: GTSNPN and SVGIG (reference sequence). V lost 5 bases to trimming and J lost 8 bases, with 12 bases between them. The CDR3 spans 11 residues. CDR3 DNA sequence: TGTGCCTGGGGTCACAGGTTCGGCTACACCTTC. Its translation is CAWGHRFGYTF.

This chain uses TRBV6-5 with TRBJ1-4, with 7 bases that match TRBD1. CDR3 length: 15 amino acids. Germline CDR1 is MNHEY and CDR2 is SVGAGI. J was trimmed by 2 bases and V by 6 bases; bases with no gene match: 6. CDR3 amino acids: CASRQQGTTNEKLFF. The CDR3 bases are TGTGCCAGCAGGCAACAGGGGACCACTAATGAAAAACTGTTTTTT.

This rearrangement joins TRBV4-1 to TRBJ2-5; TRBD2 is a possible D gene (6 bases). Per the germline V gene, CDR1 is MGHRA and CDR2 is YSYEKL. V was clipped by 4 bases and J by 3 bases, with 12 bases between them. This CDR3 is built from 14 residues. The CDR3 region is CASSRGEVKETQYF. The DNA of the CDR3 is TGCGCCAGCAGCCGGGGGGAGGTGAAAGAGACCCAGTACTTC.

This clone appeared a single time. The rearrangement links TRBV5-8 to TRBJ1-2, with TRBD1 as a possible D gene (5 bases). Trimming removed 0 bases from V and 6 bases from J, with 12 bases in between. The germline V gene encodes CDR1 SGHTS and CDR2 YDEGEE. The CDR3 extends over 14 amino acids. The CDR3: CASSLVEGLDGYTF. DNA of the CDR3: TGTGCCAGCAGCTTGGTCGAGGGGCTGGATGGCTACACCTTC.

This chain uses TRBV29-1 with TRBJ2-6, with D possibly TRBD1 on 6 matching bases. The CDR3 is 15 residues long. Germline V gives CDR1 SQVTM, CDR2 ANQGSEA. V was shortened by 1 base and J by 0 bases, with 7 bases between the two germline ends. In DNA form, the CDR3 reads TGCAGCGTTGAAGTACAGGGCTCTGGGGCCAACGTCCTGACTTTC. It codes for CSVEVQGSGANVLTF.

Turning to this clone: This sample also contains other DNA sequences that code for the same CDR3. The gene calls are TRBV5-4 and TRBJ2-7; D is possibly TRBD2 (6 bases). The CDR3 runs to 15 residues. Trimming took 4 bases from V and 1 from J, leaving 15 bases between them. The germline CDR1 and CDR2 sequences are SGHNT and YYREEE (reference sequence). As DNA, the CDR3 is TGTGCCAGCAGCCTCGGGGGTCAGATATCCTACGAGCAGTACTTC. It codes for CASSLGGQISYEQYF.